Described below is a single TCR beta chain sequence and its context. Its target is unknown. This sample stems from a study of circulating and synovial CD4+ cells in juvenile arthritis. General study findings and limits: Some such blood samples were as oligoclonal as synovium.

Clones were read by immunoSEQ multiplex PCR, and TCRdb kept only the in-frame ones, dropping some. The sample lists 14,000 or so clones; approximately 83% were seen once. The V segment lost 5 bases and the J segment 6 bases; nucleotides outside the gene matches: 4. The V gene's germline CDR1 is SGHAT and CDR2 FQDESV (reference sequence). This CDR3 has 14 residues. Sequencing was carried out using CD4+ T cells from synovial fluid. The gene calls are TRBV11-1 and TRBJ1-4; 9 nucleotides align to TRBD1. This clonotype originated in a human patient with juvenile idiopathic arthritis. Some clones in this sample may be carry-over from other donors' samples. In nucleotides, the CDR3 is TGTGCCAGCAGCCGGACAGGGGAGGATGAAAAACTGTTTTTT. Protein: CASSRTGEDEKLFF.